The clone carrying this T cell receptor (beta chain) came up a few times. TCRdb analysed the 5' RACE reads with MiXCR anew, one entry per CDR3 protein. Of about 370,000 distinct CDR3 sequences in the sample, 11% were seen once. This sample was included in a study of T cells after yellow fever vaccination. The CDR3 has 17 residues. Germline CDR1 MNHEY, CDR2 SVGAGI. Trimming left V 0 bases short and J 0 bases short, with 11 bases between. This TCR was recovered from a man between 18 and 35 years old who received the YFV17D yellow fever vaccine. Sequencing used PBMCs, obtained on the day of the first yellow fever vaccination. This rearrangement joins TRBV6-5 to TRBJ1-4; D call uncertain. DNA of the CDR3: TGTGCCAGCAGTTACTCTTCCCCGGGGACAACTAATGAAAAACTGTTTTTT. It codes for CASSYSSPGTTNEKLFF.